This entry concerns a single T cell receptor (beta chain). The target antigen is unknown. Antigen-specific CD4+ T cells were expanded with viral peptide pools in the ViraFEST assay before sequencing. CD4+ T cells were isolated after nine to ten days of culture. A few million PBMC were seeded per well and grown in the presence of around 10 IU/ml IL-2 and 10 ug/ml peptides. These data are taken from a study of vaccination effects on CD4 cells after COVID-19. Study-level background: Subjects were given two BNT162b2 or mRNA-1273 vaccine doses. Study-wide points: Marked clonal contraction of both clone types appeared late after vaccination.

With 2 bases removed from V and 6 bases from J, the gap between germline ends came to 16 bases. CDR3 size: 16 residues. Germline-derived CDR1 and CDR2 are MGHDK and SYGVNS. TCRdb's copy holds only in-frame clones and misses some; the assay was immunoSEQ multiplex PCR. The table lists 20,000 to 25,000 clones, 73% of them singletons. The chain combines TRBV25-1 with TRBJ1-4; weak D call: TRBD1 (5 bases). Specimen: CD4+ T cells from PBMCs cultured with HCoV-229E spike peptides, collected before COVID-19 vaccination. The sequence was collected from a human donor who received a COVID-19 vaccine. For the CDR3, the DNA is TGTGCCAGCAGTGAACACCTGGGGGGAAGTTATGAAAAACTGTTTTTT. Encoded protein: CASSEHLGGSYEKLFF.